The 15 T cell receptor beta chains below all came from one sample that was sequenced in a study of control samples from healthy donors and cancer patients. Here immunoSEQ multiplex PCR was the method, and the copy in TCRdb shows in-frame clones only, minus some. The sample lists more than 100,000 clones; 88% were seen once. Sequencing used blood. The origin of the receptors is a man aged 35 to 55 in good health.

V gene TRBV7-2 combines with J gene TRBJ2-2; 10 bases agree with TRBD1. CDR1 is SGHTA, CDR2 FQGNSA, per germline. This CDR3 spans 15 amino acids. J was trimmed by 5 bases and V by 6 bases; bases with no gene match: 6. CDR3 bases: TGTGCCAGCAGTATTGGACAGGGGGTTACCGGGGAGCTGTTTTTT. Amino acid sequence: CASSIGQGVTGELFF.

Regarding this clone: At one boundary the junction diverges from the germline segment, which might be a read error. This rearrangement joins TRBV9 to TRBJ1-1; 7 nucleotides agree with TRBD1. This CDR3 spans 13 amino acids. Germline V lookup: CDR1 SGDLS, CDR2 YYNGEE. CDR3 nucleotides: TGTGCCAGCAGGTCGGACAGGAACCCTGAAGCTTTCTTT. Translating gives CASRSDRNPEAFF.

The chain uses TRBV4-2 and TRBJ2-1; TRBD2 is a possible D gene (5 bases). V was cut by 1 base and J by 10 bases, with 11 bases left in between. The germline V gene has CDR1 LGHNA and CDR2 YNFKEQ. This CDR3 spans 13 amino acids. CDR3 coding DNA: TGTGCCAGCAGCCAAGTCGTGGAGGAAGAGCAGTTCTTC. It specifies CASSQVVEEEQFF.

As to this clone: Other DNA sequences within the sample encode an identical CDR3. The chain recombines TRBV24-1 with TRBJ1-4, with D perhaps matching TRBD1 (6 bases). The germline CDR1 and CDR2 sequences are KGHDR and SFDVKD. This CDR3 is 14 amino acids long. V lost 5 bases to trimming and J lost 5 bases, with 11 bases between them. The CDR3 region is CATSGGQGNEKLFF. CDR3 DNA: TGTGCCACCAGTGGAGGGCAGGGGAATGAAAAACTGTTTTTT.

The chain uses TRBV7-9 and TRBJ1-2, with D maybe TRBD1 (6 bases). V was pared by 4 bases and J by 6 bases, with 18 bases between. The CDR3 length is 15 residues. Germline V gives CDR1 SEHNR, CDR2 FQNEAQ (reference sequence). The CDR3 spells CASSSRRRGVNGYTF. The CDR3 region has the DNA TGTGCCAGCAGCTCCCGCCGCAGGGGAGTAAATGGCTACACCTTC.

CDR3 loop: CASSQGTAGEQYF. The CDR3, as DNA: TGCGCCAGCAGCCAAGGGACGGCGGGGGAGCAGTACTTC. The chain uses TRBV4-1 and TRBJ2-7; D is possibly TRBD2 (6 bases). Trimming removed 1 base from V and 7 bases from J, with 11 bases in between. CDR1 is MGHRA and CDR2 is YSYEKL in the germline V gene. The CDR3 extends over 13 amino acids.

The chain recombines TRBV24-1 with TRBJ2-5, with a weak D call TRBD2 (6 bases). The CDR3 totals 15 residues. CDR1 KGHDR and CDR2 SFDVKD come from the germline V gene. V was trimmed by 3 bases and J by 1 base, leaving 11 bases between them. CDR3 amino acids: CATSDRTSLQETQYF. For the CDR3, the DNA is TGTGCCACCAGTGATCGCACTAGCCTCCAAGAGACCCAGTACTTC.

This rearrangement joins TRBV2 to TRBJ2-5; D might be TRBD2 (6 bases). Per germline, CDR1 SNHLY and CDR2 FYNNEI. The CDR3 spans 14 residues. V lost 9 bases, J lost 5 bases, and 19 bases lay in between. The CDR3 loop reads CASKIPGVRETQYF. As DNA, the CDR3 is TGTGCCAGTAAGATCCCGGGAGTAAGGGAGACCCAGTACTTC.

The rearrangement joins TRBV9 to TRBJ1-5; D is unclear. CDR3 length: 15 amino acids. Germline CDR1 is SGDLS and CDR2 is YYNGEE. Trimming removed 0 bases at V and 3 bases at J, with 10 bases between. The DNA of the CDR3 is TGTGCCAGCAGCGTAGGCGGAAGTGCCAATCAGCCCCAGCATTTT. It encodes CASSVGGSANQPQHF. Full variable domain (outside the CDR3, taken from reference TRBV9 and TRBJ1-5): DSGVTQTPKHLITATGQRVTLRCSPRSGDLSVYWYQQSLDQGLQFLIQYYNGEERAKGNILERFSAQQFPDLHSELNLSSLELGDSALYFCASSVGGSANQPQHFGDGTRLSIL.

The V call is TRBV2, the J call TRBJ2-5, with D possibly TRBD2 on 6 matching bases. CDR1 is SNHLY, CDR2 FYNNEI, per germline. Trimming cost V 4 bases and J 1 base, with 10 bases left between them. This CDR3 is 14 amino acids long. This CDR3 reads CASSVVEGQETQYF. CDR3 coding DNA: TGTGCCAGCAGTGTGGTGGAGGGCCAAGAGACCCAGTACTTC.

Within the sample, this clone is medium-sized. Other DNA sequences in the same sample also yield this CDR3. The J gene is TRBJ1-5, the V gene TRBV7-9; perhaps TRBD1 as D (5 bases). This CDR3 has 13 amino acids. The germline V gene encodes CDR1 SEHNR and CDR2 FQNEAQ (reference sequence). V was clipped by 1 base and J by 7 bases, with 8 bases between them. DNA for the CDR3: TGTGCCAGCAGCTTAGATGAGGGGCAGCCCCAGCATTTT. Translation gives CASSLDEGQPQHF.

The V call is TRBV5-1, the J call TRBJ1-4; D is perhaps TRBD1 (5 bases). The CDR3 contains 14 residues. V was cut by 2 bases and J by 4 bases, with 9 bases left in between. Looked up from germline, CDR1 is SGHRS and CDR2 is YFSETQ. The CDR3 spells CASSFGTGNEKLFF. The DNA of the CDR3 is TGCGCCAGCAGCTTTGGGACCGGTAATGAAAAACTGTTTTTT.

CDR3 sequence: CAISELVAANEQFF. The DNA for the CDR3 is TGTGCCATCAGTGAGTTAGTAGCTGCCAATGAGCAGTTCTTC. This rearrangement joins TRBV10-3 to TRBJ2-1; D remains unclear. Germline V gene lookup returns CDR1 ENHRY and CDR2 SYGVKD. The ends were cut back, 1 base at V and 6 bases at J, with 10 bases in the middle. The CDR3 sequence is 14 residues long.

This clone was found once. This chain links TRBV18 with TRBJ2-7; TRBD1 aligns across 9 bases. Germline V gives CDR1 KGHSH, CDR2 LQKENI. CDR3 length: 16 amino acids. J lost 5 bases, V lost 3 bases, and 11 bases had no gene match. Here the CDR3 DNA reads TGTGCCAGCTCACCCCAGGGACAGGGTTTTTTCAACGAGCAGTACTTC. It codes for CASSPQGQGFFNEQYF.

The rearrangement uses TRBV28 and TRBJ1-4; possible D gene TRBD1, 5 bases. Trimming shortened V by 2 bases and J by 2 bases, and 9 bases separated the two germline ends. This CDR3 spans 15 amino acids. Germline lookup yields CDR1 MDHEN and CDR2 SYDVKM. This CDR3 reads CASSLGGTTNEKLFF. The CDR3 DNA is TGTGCCAGCAGTTTAGGGGGGACCACTAATGAAAAACTGTTTTTT.